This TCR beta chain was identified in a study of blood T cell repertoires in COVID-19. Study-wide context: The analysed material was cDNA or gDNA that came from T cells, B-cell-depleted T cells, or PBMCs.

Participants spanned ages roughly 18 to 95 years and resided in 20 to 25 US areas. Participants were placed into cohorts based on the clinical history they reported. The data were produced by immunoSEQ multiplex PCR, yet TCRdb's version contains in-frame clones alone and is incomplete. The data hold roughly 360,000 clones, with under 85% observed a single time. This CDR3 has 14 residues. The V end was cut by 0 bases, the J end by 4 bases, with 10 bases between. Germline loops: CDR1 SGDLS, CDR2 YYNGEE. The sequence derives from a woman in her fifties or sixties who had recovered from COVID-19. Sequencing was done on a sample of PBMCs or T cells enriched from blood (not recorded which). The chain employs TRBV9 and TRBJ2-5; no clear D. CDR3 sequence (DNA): TGTGCCAGCAGCGTAGGTCCTACTGGAGAGACCCAGTACTTC. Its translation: CASSVGPTGETQYF.